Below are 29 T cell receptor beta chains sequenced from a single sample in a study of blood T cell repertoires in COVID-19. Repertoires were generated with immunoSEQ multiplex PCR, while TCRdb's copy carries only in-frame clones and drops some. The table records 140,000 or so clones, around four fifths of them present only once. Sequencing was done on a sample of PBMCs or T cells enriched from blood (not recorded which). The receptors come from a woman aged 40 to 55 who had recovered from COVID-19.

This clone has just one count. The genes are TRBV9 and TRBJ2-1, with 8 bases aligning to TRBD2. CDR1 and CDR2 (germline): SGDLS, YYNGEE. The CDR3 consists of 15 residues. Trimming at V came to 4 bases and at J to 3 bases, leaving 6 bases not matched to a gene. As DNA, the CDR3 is TGTGCCAGCAGCACCCGGGGGGGCAACTACAATGAGCAGTTCTTC. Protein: CASSTRGGNYNEQFF.

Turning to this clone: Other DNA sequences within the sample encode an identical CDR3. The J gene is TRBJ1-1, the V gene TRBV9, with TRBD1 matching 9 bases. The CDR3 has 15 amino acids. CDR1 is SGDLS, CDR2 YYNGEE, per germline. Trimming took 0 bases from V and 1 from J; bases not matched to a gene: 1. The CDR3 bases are TGTGCCAGCAGCGTAGAGGGACAGGGGAACACTGAAGCTTTCTTT. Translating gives CASSVEGQGNTEAFF.

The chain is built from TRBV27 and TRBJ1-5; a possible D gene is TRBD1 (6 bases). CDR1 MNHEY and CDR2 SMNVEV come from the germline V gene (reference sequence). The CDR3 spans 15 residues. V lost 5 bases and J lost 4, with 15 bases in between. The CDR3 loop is CASSVRGGRNQPQHF. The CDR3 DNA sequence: TGTGCCAGCAGTGTAAGGGGGGGCAGAAATCAGCCCCAGCATTTT.

CDR3 amino acids: CASSGEDRGKAFF. In DNA, the CDR3 is TGTGCCAGCAGCGGAGAGGACAGGGGTAAAGCTTTCTTT. V gene TRBV9 combines with J gene TRBJ1-1, with TRBD1 identical over 9 bases. The length of the CDR3 is 13 residues. Germline V gives CDR1 SGDLS, CDR2 YYNGEE. J gave up 9 bases and V 3 bases, and 6 bases lay outside the gene matches. The complete variable domain, with remaining parts taken from reference TRBV9 and TRBJ1-1, reads DSGVTQTPKHLITATGQRVTLRCSPRSGDLSVYWYQQSLDQGLQFLIQYYNGEERAKGNILERFSAQQFPDLHSELNLSSLELGDSALYFCASSGEDRGKAFFGQGTRLTVV.

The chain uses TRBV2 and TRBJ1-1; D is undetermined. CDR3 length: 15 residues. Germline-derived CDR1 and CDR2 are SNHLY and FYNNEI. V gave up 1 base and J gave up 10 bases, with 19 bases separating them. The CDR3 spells CASSEEPGHPEGAFF. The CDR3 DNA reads TGTGCCAGCAGTGAAGAACCTGGTCACCCCGAGGGAGCTTTCTTT.

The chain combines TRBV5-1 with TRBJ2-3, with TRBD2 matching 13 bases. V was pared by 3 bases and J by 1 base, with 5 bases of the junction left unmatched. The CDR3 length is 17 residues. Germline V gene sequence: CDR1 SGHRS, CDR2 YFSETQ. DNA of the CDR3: TGCGCCAGCAGCTCGTCCGGGACTAGCGGGGGCACAGATACGCAGTATTTT. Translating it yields CASSSSGTSGGTDTQYF.

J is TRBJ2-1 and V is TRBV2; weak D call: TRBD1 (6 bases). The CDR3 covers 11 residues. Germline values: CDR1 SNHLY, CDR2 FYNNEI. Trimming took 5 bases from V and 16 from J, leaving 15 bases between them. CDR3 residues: CASSTGTRIFF. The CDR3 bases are TGTGCCAGCAGTACCGGGACACGGATCTTCTTC. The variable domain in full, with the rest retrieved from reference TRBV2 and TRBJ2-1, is EPEVTQTPSHQVTQMGQEVILRCVPISNHLYFYWYRQILGQKVEFLVSFYNNEISEKSEIFDDQFSVERPDGSNFTLKIRSTKLEDSAMYFCASSTGTRIFFGPGTRLTVL.

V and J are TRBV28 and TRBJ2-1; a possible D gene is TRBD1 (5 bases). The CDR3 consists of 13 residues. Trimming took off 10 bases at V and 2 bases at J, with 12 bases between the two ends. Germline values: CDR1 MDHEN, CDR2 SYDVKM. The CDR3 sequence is CAIMGLTYNEQFF. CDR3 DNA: TGTGCCATCATGGGGCTCACCTACAATGAGCAGTTCTTC. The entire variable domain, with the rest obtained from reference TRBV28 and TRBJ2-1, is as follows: DVKVTQSSRYLVKRTGEKVFLECVQDMDHENMFWYRQDPGLGLRLIYFSYDVKMKEKGDIPEGYSVSREKKERFSLILESASTNQTSMYLCAIMGLTYNEQFFGPGTRLTVL.

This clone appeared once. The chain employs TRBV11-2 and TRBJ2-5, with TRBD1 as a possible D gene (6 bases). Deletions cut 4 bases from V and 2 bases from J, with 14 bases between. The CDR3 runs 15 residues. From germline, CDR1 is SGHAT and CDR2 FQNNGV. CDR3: CASSSYQGIQETQYF. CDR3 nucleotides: TGTGCCAGCAGCTCCTATCAGGGGATACAAGAGACCCAGTACTTC.

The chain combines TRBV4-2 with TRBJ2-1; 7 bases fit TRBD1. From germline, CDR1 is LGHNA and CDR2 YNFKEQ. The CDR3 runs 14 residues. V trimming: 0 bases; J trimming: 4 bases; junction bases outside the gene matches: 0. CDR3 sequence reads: CASSQETGYNEQFF. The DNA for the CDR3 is TGTGCCAGCAGCCAAGAGACAGGGTACAATGAGCAGTTCTTC.

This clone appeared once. As DNA, the CDR3 is TGTGCCAGCAGCCGCAGGGGAAATACGGGTGAAAAACTGTTTTTT. Translating gives CASSRRGNTGEKLFF. This chain connects TRBV7-8 to TRBJ1-4; perhaps TRBD1 as D (6 bases). CDR3 length: 15 amino acids. Trimming pared 5 bases from V and 7 bases from J, leaving 17 bases between. Germline assignment: CDR1 SGHVS and CDR2 FQNEAQ.

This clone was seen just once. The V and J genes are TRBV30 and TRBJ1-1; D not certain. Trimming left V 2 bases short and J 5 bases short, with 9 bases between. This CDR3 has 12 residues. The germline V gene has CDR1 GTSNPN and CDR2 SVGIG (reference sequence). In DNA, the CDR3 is TGTGCCTGGAGTAACCTCGGGACTGAAGCTTTCTTT. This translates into CAWSNLGTEAFF.

The CDR3 loop is CASSPKTGINQPQHF. Here the CDR3 DNA reads TGTGCCAGCAGTCCCAAGACGGGAATCAATCAGCCCCAGCATTTT. The V and J genes are TRBV27 and TRBJ1-5; D gene uncertain. This CDR3 comprises 15 residues. The ends were cut back, 5 bases at V and 3 bases at J, with 14 bases in the middle. In germline, CDR1 is MNHEY, CDR2 SMNVEV (reference sequence).

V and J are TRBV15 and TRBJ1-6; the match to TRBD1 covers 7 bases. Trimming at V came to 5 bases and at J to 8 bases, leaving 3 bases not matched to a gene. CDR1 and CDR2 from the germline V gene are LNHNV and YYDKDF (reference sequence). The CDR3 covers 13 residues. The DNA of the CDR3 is TGTGCCACCAGCGGGGACAGCGATTCACCCCTCCACTTT. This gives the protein CATSGDSDSPLHF.

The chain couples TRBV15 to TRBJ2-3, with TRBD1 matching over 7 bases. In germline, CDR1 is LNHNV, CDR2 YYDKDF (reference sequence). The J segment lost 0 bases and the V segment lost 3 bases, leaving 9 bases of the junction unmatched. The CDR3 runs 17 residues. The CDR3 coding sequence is TGTGCCACCAGCAGTCTACCGGGACAGAGAAGCACAGATACGCAGTATTTT. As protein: CATSSLPGQRSTDTQYF.

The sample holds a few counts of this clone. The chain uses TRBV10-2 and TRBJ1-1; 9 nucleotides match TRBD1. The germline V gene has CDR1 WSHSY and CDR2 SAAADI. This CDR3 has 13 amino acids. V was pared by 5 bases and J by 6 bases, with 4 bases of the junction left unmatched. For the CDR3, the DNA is TGCGCCAGCAGTCTACAGGGGGCGGCTGAAGCTTTCTTT. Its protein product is CASSLQGAAEAFF.

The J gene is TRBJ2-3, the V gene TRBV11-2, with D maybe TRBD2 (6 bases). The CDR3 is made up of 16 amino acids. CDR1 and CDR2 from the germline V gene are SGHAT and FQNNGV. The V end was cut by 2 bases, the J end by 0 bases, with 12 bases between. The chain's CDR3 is CASSLNVGGSTDTQYF. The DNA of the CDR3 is TGTGCCAGCAGCTTAAACGTCGGGGGAAGCACAGATACGCAGTATTTT.

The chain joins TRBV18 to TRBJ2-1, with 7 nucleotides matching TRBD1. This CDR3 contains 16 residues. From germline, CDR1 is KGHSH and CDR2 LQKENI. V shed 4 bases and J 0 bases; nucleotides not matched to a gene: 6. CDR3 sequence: CASSLSSGGSYNEQFF. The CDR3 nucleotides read TGTGCCAGCTCACTTTCATCAGGGGGCTCCTACAATGAGCAGTTCTTC.

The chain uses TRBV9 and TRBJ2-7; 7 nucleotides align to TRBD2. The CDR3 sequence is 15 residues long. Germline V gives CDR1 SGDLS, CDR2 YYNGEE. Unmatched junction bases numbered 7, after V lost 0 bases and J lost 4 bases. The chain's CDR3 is CASSVGPPGGYEQYF. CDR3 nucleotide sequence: TGTGCCAGCAGCGTAGGCCCCCCGGGAGGATACGAGCAGTACTTC.

The CDR3 DNA reads TGTGCCAGCAGCCTAAATAGCGGTGGCGATGAGCAGTTCTTC. Residues: CASSLNSGGDEQFF. The chain uses TRBV7-9 and TRBJ2-1; tentatively, D is TRBD2 (6 bases). V was pared by 5 bases and J by 8 bases, with 16 bases between. The CDR3 extends over 14 amino acids. The germline V gene encodes CDR1 SEHNR and CDR2 FQNEAQ (reference sequence).

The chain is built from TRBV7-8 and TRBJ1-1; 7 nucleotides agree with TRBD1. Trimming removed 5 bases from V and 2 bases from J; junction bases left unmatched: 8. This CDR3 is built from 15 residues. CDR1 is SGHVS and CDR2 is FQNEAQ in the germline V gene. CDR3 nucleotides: TGTGCCAGCAGCCCCAGACAGGGATCTAACACTGAAGCTTTCTTT. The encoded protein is CASSPRQGSNTEAFF.

The CDR3 DNA sequence: TGTGCCTGGAGGACAGAAGCAACTAACTATGGCTACACCTTC. Its translation is CAWRTEATNYGYTF. The chain joins TRBV30 to TRBJ1-2; a possible D gene is TRBD1 (5 bases). Trimming took off 3 bases at V and 0 bases at J, with 11 bases between the two ends. The CDR3 runs to 14 residues. The germline gives CDR1 GTSNPN, CDR2 SVGIG (reference sequence).

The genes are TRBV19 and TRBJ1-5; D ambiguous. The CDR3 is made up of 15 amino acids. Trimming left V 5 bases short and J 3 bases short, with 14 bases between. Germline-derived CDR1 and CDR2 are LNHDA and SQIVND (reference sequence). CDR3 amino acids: CASSALDTANQPQHF. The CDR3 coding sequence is TGTGCCAGTAGTGCCCTTGACACCGCCAATCAGCCCCAGCATTTT.

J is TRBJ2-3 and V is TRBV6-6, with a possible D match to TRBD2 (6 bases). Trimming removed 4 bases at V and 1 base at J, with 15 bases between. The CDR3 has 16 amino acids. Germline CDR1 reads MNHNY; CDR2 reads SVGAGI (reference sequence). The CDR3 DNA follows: TGTGCCAGCAGTTCCCAACTAGCAAGCGGCACAGATACGCAGTATTTT. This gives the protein CASSSQLASGTDTQYF.

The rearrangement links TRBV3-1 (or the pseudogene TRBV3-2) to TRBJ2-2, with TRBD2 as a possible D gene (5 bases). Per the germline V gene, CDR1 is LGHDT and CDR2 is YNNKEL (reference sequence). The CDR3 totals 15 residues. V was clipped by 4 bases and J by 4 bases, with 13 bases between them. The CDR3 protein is CASSLLGMTTGELFF. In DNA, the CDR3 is TGTGCCAGCAGCCTTCTCGGGATGACCACCGGGGAGCTGTTTTTT.

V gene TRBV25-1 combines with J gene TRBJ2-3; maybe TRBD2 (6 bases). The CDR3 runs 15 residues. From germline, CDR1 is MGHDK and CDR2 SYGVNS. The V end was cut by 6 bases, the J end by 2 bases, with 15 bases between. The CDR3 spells CASSGGRHLTDTQYF. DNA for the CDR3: TGTGCCAGCAGCGGAGGGAGACACCTCACAGATACGCAGTATTTT.

The DNA for the CDR3 is TGTGCCAGCAGTGATAGGCCAGGCCAGAACAGTCAGCCCCAGCATTTT. Encoded protein: CASSDRPGQNSQPQHF. V gene TRBV6-1 combines with J gene TRBJ1-5; no definite D call. Germline V gives CDR1 MNHNS, CDR2 SASEGT. This CDR3 is built from 16 residues. Trimming left V 3 bases short and J 6 bases short, with 18 bases between.

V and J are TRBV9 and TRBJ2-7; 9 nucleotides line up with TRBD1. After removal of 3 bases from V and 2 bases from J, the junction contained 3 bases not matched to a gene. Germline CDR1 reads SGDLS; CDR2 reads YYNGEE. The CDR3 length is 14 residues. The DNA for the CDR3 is TGTGCCAGCAGCGCGGGACAGGGTACCTACGAGCAGTACTTC. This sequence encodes CASSAGQGTYEQYF.

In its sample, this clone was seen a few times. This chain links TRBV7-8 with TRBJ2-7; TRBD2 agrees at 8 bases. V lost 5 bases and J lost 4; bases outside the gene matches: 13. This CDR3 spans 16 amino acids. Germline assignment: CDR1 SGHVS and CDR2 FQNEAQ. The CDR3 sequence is CASSTGSGREEYEQYF. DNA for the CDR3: TGTGCCAGCAGCACAGGAAGCGGGAGAGAAGAATACGAGCAGTACTTC.